The clone carrying this T cell receptor beta chain came up a few times. Antigen unknown. These data originate in a study of T-cell memory formation after mild COVID-19. Study-wide context: The study found TCR clusters largely donor specific. General study results and limits: Clones that contracted clustered mainly in CM and EM if CD4+ and in EMRA if CD8+. The finding that pre-infection memory included some responding clones suggested that cross-reactive memory joined.

The J segment lost 2 bases and the V segment lost 1 base, leaving 13 bases of the junction unmatched. The germline gives CDR1 SGHVS, CDR2 FQNEAQ. The CDR3 contains 20 residues. Each CDR3 protein gets one entry after TCRdb re-called the 5' RACE reads with MiXCR. The data contain hundreds of thousands of distinct CDR3 sequences, around 19% of them seen just once; the ten biggest clones take up 7.5% to 9.5%. This TCR came from an adult woman who had mild COVID-19 (a few samples of this study predate the infection). Cell type and time point are not known. This rearrangement joins TRBV7-8 to TRBJ2-1; the match to TRBD2 covers 11 bases. Sequenced sample: PBMCs or a T cell subset sorted from them (not recorded which). CDR3 amino acids: CASSLVEPSGGLGAYNEQFF. The CDR3 bases are TGTGCCAGCAGCTTAGTGGAGCCTAGCGGGGGGTTGGGCGCCTACAATGAGCAGTTCTTC.